These 27 T cell receptor beta chains were sequenced from one sample in a study of breast tumors, draining lymph nodes, adjacent tissues. In TCRdb, the multiplex PCR reads were re-called with MiXCR into one record per CDR3 protein. The table records 13,000 to 15,000 distinct CDR3 sequences, 45% to 60% of them present only once. Sequences were obtained from tumor-adjacent breast tissue. Receptors were obtained from a female donor with breast cancer. Some clones in this sample may be carry-over from other donors' samples.

In its sample, this clonotype was seen many times. The chain links TRBV18 to TRBJ2-3; D gene uncertain. The CDR3 is 11 residues long. In germline, CDR1 is KGHSH, CDR2 LQKENI. V shed 3 bases and J shed 4 bases, with 2 bases lying between them. CDR3 residues: CASSPSDTQYF. The CDR3 DNA follows: TGTGCCAGCTCACCGTCAGATACGCAGTATTTT.

Concerning this clonotype: The junction shows a germline mismatch at one end, possibly a read error. The chain has TRBV6-1 and TRBJ1-2; possible D gene TRBD1, 6 bases. Germline V lookup: CDR1 MNHNS, CDR2 SASEGT. The CDR3 spans 16 residues. CDR3 sequence: CASSEWTVWTNYDYTF. In nucleotides, the CDR3 is TGCGCCAGCAGTGAGTGGACAGTCTGGACTAACTATGACTACACCTTC.

In its sample, this clonotype is medium-sized. This chain connects TRBV5-1 to TRBJ2-7; 13 positions agree with TRBD2. Germline CDR1 SGHRS, CDR2 YFSETQ. The CDR3 has 15 residues. V was pared by 4 bases and J by 3 bases, with 4 bases of the junction left unmatched. The CDR3 here is CASSKGLAGFYEQYF. The CDR3 nucleotides are TGCGCCAGCAGCAAGGGACTAGCGGGATTCTACGAGCAGTACTTC. Looking up the rest from reference TRBV5-1 and TRBJ2-7 gives the full variable domain: KAGVTQTPRYLIKTRGQQVTLSCSPISGHRSVSWYQQTPGQGLQFLFEYFSETQRNKGNFPGRFSGRQFSNSRSEMNVSTLELGDSALYLCASSKGLAGFYEQYFGPGTRLTVT.

This clonotype was counted ten times or more. The gene calls are TRBV7-2 and TRBJ2-2, with TRBD2 identical over 11 bases. Per germline, CDR1 SGHTA and CDR2 FQGNSA. The V and J ends lost 1 base and 3 bases, in that order; junction bases with no gene match: 7. The CDR3 extends over 18 amino acids. The CDR3 sequence: CASSLEGLAGGYTGELFF. The CDR3, as DNA: TGTGCCAGCAGCTTAGAGGGGTTAGCGGGAGGGTACACCGGGGAGCTGTTTTTT.

This clonotype rates as medium-sized. For the CDR3, the DNA is TGTGCCAGCAGTTACGGGCAAGAATCGGAGCAGTACTTC. Its protein is CASSYGQESEQYF. V is TRBV6-5 and J is TRBJ2-7; D is ambiguous. Trimming removed 2 bases from V and 7 bases from J, with 12 bases in between. The CDR3 totals 13 residues. Germline-derived CDR1 and CDR2 are MNHEY and SVGAGI.

This clonotype was detected only once. This may be a read error: a much more frequent sequence differs by one nucleotide. Since no conserved phenylalanine or tryptophan closes the CDR3, a read error is the likely cause. The genes are TRBV7-9 and TRBJ1-1; no definite D call. Germline CDR1 is SEHNR and CDR2 is FQNEAQ (reference sequence). The V end was cut by 1 base, the J end by 1 base, with 4 bases between. The CDR3 runs to 13 residues. The CDR3 spells CASSLEQNTEAFS. CDR3 nucleotide sequence: TGTGCCAGCAGCTTAGAACAGAACACTGAAGCTTTCTCT.

On this clonotype: This CDR3 fails to terminate in the conserved phenylalanine or tryptophan, so it likely reflects a read error. As DNA, the CDR3 is TGTGCCATCAGTGAGGAAGGGACAGGTGGAGAGACCCAGTACCTC. It is translated as CAISEEGTGGETQYL. The rearrangement links TRBV10-3 to TRBJ2-5, with 8 positions matching TRBD1. Trimming cost V 2 bases and J 4 bases; bases outside gene matches: 6. This CDR3 has 15 amino acids. Germline CDR1 ENHRY, CDR2 SYGVKD.

This clonotype was found many times. This chain connects TRBV7-3 to TRBJ2-5, with 12 bases that match TRBD1. The CDR3 is 17 amino acids. The V and J ends lost 5 bases and 4 bases, in that order; junction bases with no gene match: 11. Germline V gene lookup returns CDR1 SGHTA and CDR2 FQGTGA. The chain's CDR3 is CASSPGTGGAVRETQYF. In DNA, the CDR3 is TGTGCCAGCAGCCCTGGGACAGGGGGCGCGGTACGAGAGACCCAGTACTTC.

There are many counts of this clonotype. V and J are TRBV7-2 and TRBJ2-4; 14 bases are a match to TRBD2. Germline CDR1 is SGHTA and CDR2 is FQGNSA. V was clipped by 5 bases and J by 8 bases; unmatched bases: 11. This CDR3 is 17 amino acids long. For the CDR3, the DNA is TGTGCCAGCAGCCGACGTGGGACTAGCGGGGGAGCGGACATTCAGTACTTC. It specifies CASSRRGTSGGADIQYF.

Concerning this clonotype itself: The conserved phenylalanine or tryptophan normally closing the CDR3 is absent here, so this likely arose from a read error. Because the CDR3's place on the DNA is in doubt, the DNA is left out and the CDR3 is given as listed by TCRdb. Here the CDR3 reads CSVEDLGLQGEDC. The chain uses TRBV29-1 and TRBJ1-2. Looked up from germline, CDR1 is SQVTM and CDR2 is ANQGSEA. The CDR3 is 13 residues long, ends included.

This clonotype occurred a few times. The chain is built from TRBV18 and TRBJ1-1; D may be TRBD1 (5 bases). The CDR3 covers 13 residues. V lost 8 bases, J lost 2 bases, and 12 bases lay in between. Germline assignment: CDR1 KGHSH and CDR2 LQKENI. The CDR3 nucleotides read TGTGCCAGCGCTACTCAGGGAAACACTGAAGCTTTCTTT. Encoded protein: CASATQGNTEAFF.

This clonotype was detected ten times or more. The V gene is TRBV7-2, the J gene TRBJ2-2; a weak D match, TRBD2 (5 bases). The CDR3 length is 15 residues. The V gene's germline CDR1 is SGHTA and CDR2 FQGNSA. V gave up 1 base and J gave up 7 bases, with 13 bases separating them. The CDR3 DNA sequence: TGTGCCAGCAGCTTAGGAGGGCTAGCTGGCGGGGAGCTGTTTTTT. Residues: CASSLGGLAGGELFF.

This clonotype came up many times. The chain joins TRBV20-1 to TRBJ2-7; D call uncertain. V dropped 5 bases and J dropped 1 base, with 15 bases sitting between them. Germline values: CDR1 DFQATT, CDR2 SNEGSKA (reference sequence). The length of the CDR3 is 14 residues. This CDR3 reads CSAGRPAGSYEQYF. Written as DNA, the CDR3 is TGCAGTGCTGGCCGGCCTGCTGGTTCCTACGAGCAGTACTTC.

This clonotype was detected many times. The V call is TRBV24-1, the J call TRBJ2-2, with 14 bases identical to TRBD2. The CDR3 contains 17 residues. Germline lookup yields CDR1 KGHDR and CDR2 SFDVKD. With 2 bases clipped from V and 8 bases from J, the junction kept 6 bases outside the gene matches. The CDR3 region is CATSDSGLAGVSGELFF. For the CDR3, the DNA is TGTGCCACCAGTGATTCGGGACTAGCGGGAGTCTCGGGGGAGCTGTTTTTT.

This sequence joins TRBV5-6 and TRBJ1-6; 8 nucleotides match TRBD1. Looked up from germline, CDR1 is SGHDT and CDR2 is YYEEEE. CDR3 length equals 19 residues. V lost 0 bases, J lost 5 bases, and 13 bases stayed unmatched. CDR3 region: CASSLAIVSGRGHNSPLHF. As DNA, the CDR3 is TGTGCCAGCAGCTTGGCAATCGTATCGGGCAGGGGGCATAATTCACCCCTCCACTTT.

This clonotype was counted a few times. The rearrangement joins TRBV11-1 to TRBJ2-5; tentatively, D is TRBD1 (6 bases). Looked up from germline, CDR1 is SGHAT and CDR2 is FQDESV (reference sequence). Trimming took 5 bases from V and 7 from J, leaving 26 bases between them. The CDR3 is 17 amino acids. CDR3 sequence (DNA): TGTGCCAGCAGCCTTGAACAGGGTAGATGGGGACCGGGGACCCAGTACTTC. This encodes CASSLEQGRWGPGTQYF. The entire variable domain, with the rest obtained from reference TRBV11-1 and TRBJ2-5, is as follows: EAEVAQSPRYKITEKSQAVAFWCDPISGHATLYWYRQILGQGPELLVQFQDESVVDDSQLPKDRFSAERLKGVDSTLKIQPAELGDSAMYLCASSLEQGRWGPGTQYFGPGTRLLVL.

This clonotype is medium-sized by share. This chain connects TRBV20-1 to TRBJ1-4; D is perhaps TRBD1 (6 bases). The CDR3 loop spans 14 amino acids. The ends were cut back, 3 bases at V and 5 bases at J, with 13 bases in the middle. Germline CDR1 DFQATT, CDR2 SNEGSKA (reference sequence). CDR3 nucleotides: TGCAGTGCTAGGAAACAGGGCCCCAATGAAAAACTGTTTTTT. Translating gives CSARKQGPNEKLFF.

This chain connects TRBV6-5 to TRBJ1-2, with a weak D call TRBD1 (5 bases). CDR3 length equals 13 residues. The V end lost 5 bases, the J end lost 4 bases, and 11 bases lay between the germline ends. Per the germline V gene, CDR1 is MNHEY and CDR2 is SVGAGI. The CDR3 bases are TGTGCCAGCAGTCACGGGGCTTTCTATGGCTACACCTTC. Amino acids: CASSHGAFYGYTF.

This clonotype was detected many times. This chain links TRBV6-1 with TRBJ2-1; no reliable D call. Germline loops: CDR1 MNHNS, CDR2 SASEGT. V lost 3 bases and J lost 5, with 8 bases in between. This CDR3 has 13 residues. DNA for the CDR3: TGTGCCAGCAGTGACGGACGGAACAATGAGCAGTTCTTC. Translating it yields CASSDGRNNEQFF.

This clonotype was recorded once. No conserved phenylalanine or tryptophan ends this CDR3, so it is likely a read error. The rearrangement joins TRBV20-1 to TRBJ1-2; TRBD1 matches 7 bases. The CDR3 totals 13 residues. Germline V gene lookup returns CDR1 DFQATT and CDR2 SNEGSKA (reference sequence). CDR3 DNA: TGCAGTCCTGAACAGGGGACTAACTATGCCTACACCCTC. This codes for CSPEQGTNYAYTL.

Many counts were recorded for this clonotype. This chain connects TRBV6-5 to TRBJ2-7, with 9 bases lining up with TRBD2. With V trimmed by 6 bases and J by 2 bases, 8 bases remained unmatched. The CDR3 loop spans 15 amino acids. Looked up from germline, CDR1 is MNHEY and CDR2 is SVGAGI. CDR3 nucleotides: TGTGCCAGCAGCTTACTAGCGGGCACACCCTACGAGCAGTACTTC. Translated, it gives CASSLLAGTPYEQYF.

The CDR3 reads CASSRQDQETQYF. Here the CDR3 DNA reads TGTGCCAGCAGCCGACAGGACCAAGAGACCCAGTACTTC. The chain carries TRBV14 and TRBJ2-5; D might be TRBD1 (6 bases). Germline lookup yields CDR1 SGHDN and CDR2 FVKESK. The CDR3 is 13 amino acids. Trimming shortened V by 4 bases and J by 0 bases, and 6 bases separated the two germline ends.

This clonotype was counted many times. The gene calls are TRBV6-6 and TRBJ1-4, with D possibly being TRBD1 (5 bases). The CDR3 sequence is 16 residues long. Trimming took 4 bases from V and 4 from J, leaving 16 bases between them. Per germline, CDR1 MNHNY and CDR2 SVGAGI (reference sequence). CDR3 DNA: TGTGCCAGCAGTTCCCCGCCGACAGTCGATAATGAAAAACTGTTTTTT. Its protein product is CASSSPPTVDNEKLFF.

The chain combines TRBV20-1 with TRBJ2-7; weak D call: TRBD2 (5 bases). The ends were cut back, 6 bases at V and 4 bases at J, with 13 bases in the middle. This CDR3 contains 12 residues. Germline-derived CDR1 and CDR2 are DFQATT and SNEGSKA (reference sequence). The CDR3 DNA follows: TGCAGTGCCAGCGGACTTAAGTACGAGCAGTACTTC. Protein sequence: CSASGLKYEQYF.

The chain couples TRBV24-1 to TRBJ2-7, with D perhaps assigned TRBD1 or TRBD2 (6 bases each). The CDR3 totals 14 residues. Germline loops: CDR1 KGHDR, CDR2 SFDVKD. V lost 7 bases and J 5 bases, leaving 17 bases between the germline ends. For the CDR3, the DNA is TGTGCCACCAGCCCCAAGGGGGGAACCGACGAGCAGTACTTC. It is translated as CATSPKGGTDEQYF.

The rearrangement joins TRBV13 to TRBJ1-5, with TRBD1 identical over 9 bases. The J segment lost 2 bases and the V segment lost 2 bases, leaving 10 bases of the junction unmatched. CDR1 is PRHDT, CDR2 FYEKMQ, per germline (reference sequence). The CDR3 has 18 residues. The CDR3 DNA reads TGTGCCAGCAGCTTATGCGACAGGGGGGGGAATGGCAATCAGCCCCAGCATTTT. Translating gives CASSLCDRGGNGNQPQHF.

This chain links TRBV5-1 with TRBJ2-7; D remains unclear. Germline CDR1 is SGHRS and CDR2 is YFSETQ. This CDR3 spans 13 amino acids. Trimming left V 3 bases short and J 3 bases short, with 10 bases between. The CDR3 reads CASSSRPVYEQYF. CDR3 nucleotide sequence: TGCGCCAGCAGCTCTAGGCCCGTCTACGAGCAGTACTTC.